The source of this T cell receptor beta chain is a study of Ad26.COV2.S vaccination and SARS-CoV-2 variants. Assay used: immunoSEQ multiplex PCR; TCRdb lists only in-frame clones, some missing. Counted here are some 180,000 clones, approximately 90% occurring once; the ten biggest clones make up more than 4.5%. The CDR3 loop spans 16 amino acids. The germline gives CDR1 SEHNR, CDR2 FQNEAQ (reference sequence). V dropped 5 bases and J dropped 6 bases, with 21 bases sitting between them. To note about this clone: Its antigen is as yet unknown.

Study findings and constraints: Those who received vaccine or placebo ended up with similar non-spike TCR breadth.

The clonotype was recovered from a human donor who had recovered from COVID-19. The chain couples TRBV7-9 to TRBJ2-3, with D possibly TRBD2 on 5 matching bases. The source material was peripheral blood, sampled after recovery from COVID-19. As DNA, the CDR3 is TGTGCCAGCAGCCCAAGCCCCATGAGGGATGGTGATACGCAGTATTTT. Residues: CASSPSPMRDGDTQYF.